This T cell receptor (beta chain) was captured in a study of blood T cells in healthy people across ages. Across the study: About one barcoded beta molecule per two T cells came from capture by template switching.

Points from the study as a whole: TCR beta diversity, measured per million T cells, fell in a roughly linear way with age. Diversity figures derived from one million T cells were judged to underestimate the true value. Samples with more naive T cells showed higher observed beta diversity.

PCR was performed a second time for about 6 to 11 cycles using a sample-barcoded 5' primer and a J-beta primer mix. Each CDR3 protein gets one entry after TCRdb re-called the 5' RACE reads with MiXCR. The table lists 1.5 million to 2 million distinct CDR3 sequences, approximately 32% of them singletons, with approximately 10% in the top ten. V lost 8 bases and J 2 bases, leaving 19 bases between the germline ends. Germline CDR1 is SNHLY and CDR2 is FYNNEI. CDR3 length: 16 residues. As concerns this clonotype: Its target is not known.

The sequenced sample was blood. This chain links TRBV2 with TRBJ2-1; the D call may be TRBD1 or TRBD2 (5 bases each). The receptor's source is a woman aged 25-40 years in good health. The CDR3 nucleotides are TGTGCCAGCGTGAGAAGCCGGGGCCCCACCTACAATGAGCAGTTCTTC. It specifies CASVRSRGPTYNEQFF.